A selection of T cell receptor beta chains follows, all from one sample in a study of T cells in Graves' hyperthyroidism and ophthalmopathy. TCRdb analysed the multiplex PCR reads with MiXCR anew, one entry per CDR3 protein. The sample gives 500,000 to 650,000 distinct CDR3 sequences, roughly 15% of which show up once; about 16% is in the top ten. The sequenced sample was blood. All receptors come from a woman aged 18-29 years with Graves' ophthalmopathy. CDR3s include the opening cysteine and the closing phenylalanine or tryptophan. The D gene is left open where the match is weak.

>TRBV6-2/TRBV6-3|NA
CASSYSQSSYEQYF
>TRBV9|NA
CASSIGPTDTQYF
>TRBV14|NA
CASSGSRVDNTNTEAFF
>TRBV13|NA
CASSGAGGETQYF
>TRBV6-2/TRBV6-3|NA
CASTPGGQKYSATNEKLFF
>TRBV28|TRBD1
CASSGWTGWEQYF
>TRBV30|TRBD1
CAWTTGTAVGYTF
>TRBV6-5|TRBD2
CASSLGVAGHQETQYF
>TRBV6-5|NA
CASSYPGGAATEAFF
>TRBV6-5|TRBD1
CASSWGTGGKETQYF
>TRBV4-1|NA
CASSQTDPLSNEQFF
>TRBV30|NA
CAWTRDTGFGELFF
>TRBV27|NA
CASSLQGDYEQYF
>TRBV20-1|NA
CSAGGGFQETQYF
>TRBV20-1|TRBD1
CSAARTGTSIDYGYTF